Presented here are 26 T cell receptor beta chains from one specimen sequenced in a study of OX40 agonist ivuxolimab in advanced cancers. Profiled with immunoSEQ multiplex PCR; TCRdb holds only in-frame clones, not every one. The table includes 84,000 or so clones, around 94% detected once. The sequences come from CD4+ or CD8+ T cells sorted from blood, collected in a trial of the OX40 agonist ivuxolimab. Every receptor here comes from an adult with an advanced solid tumor such as melanoma, head and neck, liver or kidney cancer.

The J gene is TRBJ2-7, the V gene TRBV4-1; D call uncertain. Germline values: CDR1 MGHRA, CDR2 YSYEKL. This CDR3 has 13 amino acids. V shed 2 bases and J shed 7 bases, with 12 bases lying between them. CDR3 DNA sequence: TGCGCCAGCAGCCAACCCCCCCACCGGGAGCAGTACTTC. Translated, it gives CASSQPPHREQYF.

DNA of the CDR3: TGTGCCAGCAGCTTAGGACAGGGGATATGGAATCAGCCCCAGCATTTT. It codes for CASSLGQGIWNQPQHF. V and J are TRBV7-2 and TRBJ1-5; 8 bases line up with TRBD1. J gave up 4 bases and V 1 base, and 6 bases lay outside the gene matches. The CDR3 has 16 residues. The germline V gene has CDR1 SGHTA and CDR2 FQGNSA. The complete variable domain, with remaining parts taken from reference TRBV7-2 and TRBJ1-5, reads GAGVSQSPSNKVTEKGKDVELRCDPISGHTALYWYRQSLGQGLEFLIYFQGNSAPDKSGLPSDRFSAERTGGSVSTLTIQRTQQEDSAVYLCASSLGQGIWNQPQHFGDGTRLSIL.

This chain's CDR3 is CASSLWTEAFF. CDR3 DNA sequence: TGTGCCAGCAGTTTATGGACTGAAGCTTTCTTT. This chain links TRBV28 with TRBJ1-1; D remains unclear. Trimming pared 0 bases from V and 5 bases from J, leaving 1 base between. CDR1 and CDR2 (germline): MDHEN, SYDVKM. This CDR3 is 11 amino acids long.

This chain uses TRBV29-1 with TRBJ1-2, with TRBD1 identical over 10 bases. Trimming cost V 4 bases and J 3 bases; bases outside gene matches: 8. The length of the CDR3 is 15 residues. From germline, CDR1 is SQVTM and CDR2 ANQGSEA. The CDR3 coding sequence is TGCAGCGTTGTGGGACAGGGGAGTAATCACTATGGCTACACCTTC. Protein product: CSVVGQGSNHYGYTF.

The chain uses TRBV4-1 and TRBJ1-3, with 9 bases aligning to TRBD1. Trimming cost V 4 bases and J 0 bases; bases outside gene matches: 10. CDR3 size: 18 residues. Germline-derived CDR1 and CDR2 are MGHRA and YSYEKL. The CDR3 loop reads CASSLRTGEPFSGNTIYF. The CDR3 DNA sequence: TGCGCCAGCAGCCTTCGGACAGGGGAGCCCTTCTCTGGAAACACCATATATTTT.

V gene TRBV6-5 combines with J gene TRBJ2-5; 8 positions match TRBD1. Unmatched junction bases numbered 5, after V lost 2 bases and J lost 3 bases. CDR1 MNHEY and CDR2 SVGAGI come from the germline V gene. The CDR3 is made up of 15 amino acids. The CDR3 sequence: CASSYRDRGEETQYF. CDR3 sequence (DNA): TGTGCCAGCAGTTACCGAGACAGGGGCGAAGAGACCCAGTACTTC.

J is TRBJ2-7 and V is TRBV2; D perhaps matches TRBD1 (6 bases). The germline V gene has CDR1 SNHLY and CDR2 FYNNEI. The CDR3 is 13 amino acids. The V gene lost 6 bases and the J gene lost 2 bases, with 11 bases spanning the gap. The CDR3 is CASRPGQPYEQYF. Here the CDR3 DNA reads TGTGCCAGCAGACCGGGACAACCCTACGAGCAGTACTTC.

The chain recombines TRBV9 with TRBJ2-1; 8 bases fit TRBD1. Trimming cost V 0 bases and J 4 bases; bases outside gene matches: 6. CDR3 length: 16 residues. The V gene's germline CDR1 is SGDLS and CDR2 YYNGEE. The chain's CDR3 is CASSVEWTGSYNEQFF. The CDR3 DNA is TGTGCCAGCAGCGTAGAATGGACAGGGTCATACAATGAGCAGTTCTTC.

The rearrangement uses TRBV18 and TRBJ1-3; no definite D call. The CDR3 runs 16 residues. Germline assignment: CDR1 KGHSH and CDR2 LQKENI. Trimming pared 4 bases from V and 0 bases from J, leaving 13 bases between. The chain's CDR3 is CASSHRGPDSGNTIYF. CDR3 bases: TGTGCCAGCTCACATCGCGGGCCCGACTCTGGAAACACCATATATTTT. Using reference TRBV18 and TRBJ1-3 for the parts outside the CDR3, the full variable domain is NAGVMQNPRHLVRRRGQEARLRCSPMKGHSHVYWYRQLPEEGLKFMVYLQKENIIDESGMPKERFSAEFPKEGPSILRIQQVVRGDSAAYFCASSHRGPDSGNTIYFGEGSWLTVV.

V is TRBV5-1 and J is TRBJ1-1; possible D gene TRBD1, 5 bases. CDR1 and CDR2 (germline): SGHRS, YFSETQ. Between the trimmed V and J ends, which lost 5 bases and 5 bases, there was a span of 16 bases. The CDR3 has 14 amino acids. The CDR3 sequence: CASSTPGGTTEAFF. For the CDR3, the DNA is TGCGCCAGCAGTACTCCGGGGGGAACGACTGAAGCTTTCTTT.

The V gene is TRBV13, the J gene TRBJ2-7; 12 nucleotides agree with TRBD2. CDR1 and CDR2 from the germline V gene are PRHDT and FYEKMQ (reference sequence). The junction had 4 bases not matched to a gene; V was cut back by 5 bases and J by 2 bases. CDR3 size: 15 residues. CDR3 nucleotides: TGTGCCAGCAGCCCCGCTAGCGGGGGGGCCTACGAGCAGTACTTC. Its protein product is CASSPASGGAYEQYF.

This chain links TRBV5-4 with TRBJ1-3, with 7 bases that match TRBD1. Germline CDR1 and CDR2: SGHNT and YYREEE (reference sequence). This CDR3 has 16 amino acids. Trimming cost V 0 bases and J 3 bases; bases outside gene matches: 6. The DNA of the CDR3 is TGTGCCAGCAGCTTGGCGGGAGGGGGCCTTGGAAACACCATATATTTT. Protein sequence: CASSLAGGGLGNTIYF. The whole variable domain, remainder taken from reference TRBV5-4 and TRBJ1-3, is ETGVTQSPTHLIKTRGQQVTLRCSSQSGHNTVSWYQQALGQGPQFIFQYYREEENGRGNFPPRFSGLQFPNYSSELNVNALELDDSALYLCASSLAGGGLGNTIYFGEGSWLTVV.

The chain joins TRBV13 to TRBJ2-3; TRBD2 aligns across 8 bases. CDR1 and CDR2 (germline): PRHDT, FYEKMQ (reference sequence). J was trimmed by 4 bases and V by 4 bases; bases with no gene match: 7. The CDR3 runs 15 residues. The CDR3 DNA reads as TGTGCCAGCAGCTCTCCAGGACTAGCTTCAGATACGCAGTATTTT. Encoded protein: CASSSPGLASDTQYF.

The rearrangement links TRBV9 to TRBJ2-7, with 8 bases identical to TRBD2. This CDR3 has 16 residues. CDR1 and CDR2 from the germline V gene are SGDLS and YYNGEE. V was pared by 3 bases and J by 2 bases, with 10 bases of the junction left unmatched. CDR3 in DNA: TGTGCCAGCAGCGCGCGGGCGGGAGGACCGACCTACGAGCAGTACTTC. Translation: CASSARAGGPTYEQYF.

J is TRBJ2-3 and V is TRBV5-1, with D hard to call. The CDR3 totals 13 residues. Germline V gene lookup returns CDR1 SGHRS and CDR2 YFSETQ. V shed 4 bases and J shed 0 bases, with 6 bases lying between them. CDR3 loop: CASSAASTDTQYF. DNA of the CDR3: TGCGCCAGCAGCGCAGCTAGCACAGATACGCAGTATTTT.

V usage is TRBV6-1 and J usage is TRBJ2-3; maybe TRBD1 (6 bases). Looked up from germline, CDR1 is MNHNS and CDR2 is SASEGT. The germline V and J ends were trimmed by 1 base and 9 bases, with 14 bases remaining between them. The length of the CDR3 is 14 residues. DNA of the CDR3: TGTGCCAGCAGTGAAGATGTCAGGGGACGGACGCAGTATTTT. Its protein is CASSEDVRGRTQYF.

The J gene is TRBJ2-1, the V gene TRBV5-6; TRBD2 matches 8 bases. Germline V gene sequence: CDR1 SGHDT, CDR2 YYEEEE. V shed 4 bases, J shed 0 bases, and the junction held 6 bases outside the gene matches. The CDR3 sequence is 16 residues long. The chain's CDR3 is CASSLLAASSYNEQFF. For the CDR3, the DNA is TGTGCCAGCAGCCTACTAGCGGCGAGCTCCTACAATGAGCAGTTCTTC.

DNA for the CDR3: TGTGCCAGCAGCTTAGGTGCCAGAACCTACGAGCAGTACTTC. Its translation is CASSLGARTYEQYF. The chain joins TRBV7-2 to TRBJ2-7; D gene uncertain. The V gene's germline CDR1 is SGHTA and CDR2 FQGNSA. The CDR3 consists of 14 residues. Deletions cut 1 base from V and 2 bases from J, with 9 bases between.

V is TRBV9 and J is TRBJ1-3, with 7 nucleotides matching TRBD1. Per the germline V gene, CDR1 is SGDLS and CDR2 is YYNGEE. The CDR3 extends over 15 amino acids. The junction had 12 bases not matched to a gene; V was cut back by 3 bases and J by 9 bases. The CDR3 loop reads CASSGITGDIRTIYF. The DNA of the CDR3 is TGTGCCAGCAGCGGCATTACAGGGGATATACGCACCATATATTTT.

CDR3 amino acids: CASSLIVSSYNEQFF. The CDR3 coding sequence is TGTGCCAGCAGCTTAATAGTGAGCTCCTACAATGAGCAGTTCTTC. The rearrangement joins TRBV7-3 to TRBJ2-1; no reliable D call. The CDR3 consists of 15 residues. In germline, CDR1 is SGHTA, CDR2 FQGTGA. Trimming removed 1 base from V and 0 bases from J, with 7 bases in between.

Written as DNA, the CDR3 is TGTGCCACCAGCATTGGGACAGGGGGCCAGCCCCAGCATTTT. It specifies CATSIGTGGQPQHF. This rearrangement joins TRBV15 to TRBJ1-5; 12 bases are a match to TRBD1. CDR3 length: 14 residues. Germline trimming cut 4 bases from V and 7 bases from J; bases unmatched to any gene: 2. Germline values: CDR1 LNHNV, CDR2 YYDKDF (reference sequence).

The chain recombines TRBV11-2 with TRBJ2-1; D may be TRBD2 (7 bases). The CDR3 runs to 15 residues. Germline loops: CDR1 SGHAT, CDR2 FQNNGV. Trimming removed 1 base from V and 2 bases from J, with 9 bases in between. CDR3 sequence: CASSLGGGPYNEQFF. The CDR3 DNA reads TGTGCCAGCAGCTTAGGGGGGGGGCCCTACAATGAGCAGTTCTTC.

The V gene is TRBV7-9, the J gene TRBJ2-2; 11 bases are a match to TRBD1. J lost 3 bases, V lost 4 bases, and 4 bases had no gene match. In germline, CDR1 is SEHNR, CDR2 FQNEAQ (reference sequence). There are 16 residues in the CDR3. CDR3 amino acids: CASSYGQGAYTGELFF. The CDR3 coding sequence is TGTGCCAGCAGCTACGGACAGGGGGCTTACACCGGGGAGCTGTTTTTT.

The gene calls are TRBV29-1 and TRBJ2-7; TRBD1 might be the D (6 bases). V was cut by 1 base and J by 3 bases, with 19 bases left in between. CDR3 size: 16 residues. Germline CDR1 reads SQVTM; CDR2 reads ANQGSEA. The CDR3 here is CSVEVAKMGHFYEQYF. The CDR3 DNA sequence: TGCAGCGTTGAAGTCGCGAAAATGGGACACTTCTACGAGCAGTACTTC.

The chain recombines TRBV5-6 with TRBJ2-5, with 10 bases identical to TRBD1. J gave up 1 base and V 3 bases, and 3 bases lay outside the gene matches. The CDR3 has 15 residues. The germline V gene encodes CDR1 SGHDT and CDR2 YYEEEE. CDR3 DNA sequence: TGTGCCAGCAGCTACGGGACAGGGGTCCAAGAGACCCAGTACTTC. Amino acid sequence: CASSYGTGVQETQYF.

The chain has TRBV7-9 and TRBJ2-1; a possible D gene is TRBD1 (5 bases). V was clipped by 5 bases and J by 5 bases, with 10 bases between them. CDR3 length: 13 residues. Germline CDR1 reads SEHNR; CDR2 reads FQNEAQ (reference sequence). CDR3 in amino acids: CASSPKGNNEQFF. DNA for the CDR3: TGTGCCAGCAGCCCGAAGGGGAACAATGAGCAGTTCTTC.